This T cell receptor beta chain was observed in a study of shared clonotypes between healthy human individuals (dated by TCRdb to the early 2020s). Background for the entire study: A few men and a couple of women, aged 18 to 49 years, made up the cohort. For each donor, three plates each were used for CD4 naive and CD4 memory, two plates were used for CD8 naive, and one plate was used for CD8 memory. Blood TCR repertoires of a handful of healthy adults were deeply sequenced to estimate repertoire size and the extent of clonotype sharing between individuals. Libraries were prepared and TCR repertoires were sequenced by different laboratories using diverse techniques, in order to increase sequencing depth and limit assay-specific biases. Between about 0.85 and 10 billion PBMCs per donor were obtained by leukapheresis.

In regard to this clone: Its binding antigen is unknown. Base qualities are not provided; no much larger clone lies one nucleotide away.

CD8 naive samples were obtained by positive selection for CCR7 among CD45RO-negative cells, yielding a CD45RA+CCR7+ population from which TemRA cells were excluded. Healthy HIV-negative adults with no recently reported acute infections or vaccinations were included as donors. Every donor was a Caucasian adult living in Nashville, Tennessee, USA. After blood collection by leukapheresis, PBMCs were isolated using Ficoll-Histopaque density gradient centrifugation and then cryopreserved in the vapor phase of liquid nitrogen. Analytical flow cytometry was used to check the purity and quantity of each magnetically sorted T cell population. Each sorted fraction had its genomic DNA isolated and then quantified by UV absorbance on a Nanodrop 2000c. TCR CDR3 regions were amplified from genomic DNA by multiplex PCR using the deep immunoSEQ assay. Extracted genomic DNA from each cell subset was spread evenly across all wells of several immunoSEQ 96-well plates, with each plate serving as a replicate. For sorted subsets, around 0.2 ug genomic DNA, equal to about 30,000 T cell genomes, was loaded into each replicate PCR. Purified libraries were measured with a Qubit 3.0 fluorometer, size-checked on a Bioanalyzer 2100, and measured again with the KAPA Library Quantification kit. A separate single-read 150-cycle Illumina NextSeq 550 flow cell was used to sequence each immunoSEQ 96-well plate. The study's processing was this. The immunoSEQ output contained only junctional sequences without quality scores, so filtering could not match that applied to full-length reads. To assign V/J genes and CDR3, sequences were annotated using PyIR, a Python wrapper for IgBLAST v1.9, with IMGT germline references. Reads with weak V/J assignments (E-value above 1e-6), missing CDR3, stop codons, out-of-frame junctions, or ambiguous translated residues were removed. V3J clonotypes were defined by identical inferred V gene, J gene, and CDR3 amino acid sequence. Percentage overlap between repertoires was calculated by dividing the number of shared unique clonotypes by the size of the smaller repertoire. Three approaches were used to assess repertoire richness: RTK rarefaction, the Chao1 estimator, and Recon v2.1 estimates of unobserved clonotypes. For all TCRbeta clonotypes obtained by the gDNA method from a few donors, generation probabilities were computed with OLGA. TCRdb re-hosts the immuneACCESS table, in-frame sequences only. Its copies lack some clones; in the studies checked, an unresolved V gene accounts for under half of them, and the cause for the rest is not known. V and J calls and clone size are given by that table; D and trimming were obtained from the DNA. This sample lists 700,000 to 950,000 clones; just over 95% were detected once. The top ten clonotypes cover under 0.3% of the sample.

CDR1 and CDR2 are drawn from the germline V gene (reference sequence): MNHEY, SMNVEV. The junction shows trimming of 0 bases on V and 2 bases on J, plus 5 bases between the germline ends. The CDR3 holds 14 amino acids from the cysteine to the phenylalanine. Here the CDR3 DNA is all that survives: 42 bases in frame from base 1. Overall study outcomes, separate from this receptor: Sampling was restricted to blood, and TCR repertoires in tissues likely differ from the TCR repertoires found in blood. Pairwise subsampling led to the expectation that sequencing depth would affect the degree of clonotype sharing among donors. Compared with non-shared clonotypes, the clonotypes found in all four sorted-subset donors had higher generation probabilities. Naive subsets generally had larger estimated clonotype richness than memory subsets did. The genetic and exposure-history diversity represented was limited by the small number of donors. Around 5.4% of naive CD4, around 3.6% of naive CD8, roughly 2.4% of memory CD4, and 0.35% to 0.4% of memory CD8 clonotypes were shared across several donors. Rarefaction of sorted-subset datasets indicated incomplete sequencing despite the large sequencing depth.

The sequencing input was naive CD8+ T cells sorted from blood. The cell subset or site label of this sample denotes: CD45RA+CCR7+. The chain was built from TRBV27 and TRBJ1-5; too little of a D gene remains to name it. The sequence was obtained from a young man in good health. The CDR3 protein sequence reads: CASSLSQGNQPQHF. The nucleotide sequence reads TGTGCCAGCAGTTTATCCCAGGGCAATCAGCCCCAGCATTTT.